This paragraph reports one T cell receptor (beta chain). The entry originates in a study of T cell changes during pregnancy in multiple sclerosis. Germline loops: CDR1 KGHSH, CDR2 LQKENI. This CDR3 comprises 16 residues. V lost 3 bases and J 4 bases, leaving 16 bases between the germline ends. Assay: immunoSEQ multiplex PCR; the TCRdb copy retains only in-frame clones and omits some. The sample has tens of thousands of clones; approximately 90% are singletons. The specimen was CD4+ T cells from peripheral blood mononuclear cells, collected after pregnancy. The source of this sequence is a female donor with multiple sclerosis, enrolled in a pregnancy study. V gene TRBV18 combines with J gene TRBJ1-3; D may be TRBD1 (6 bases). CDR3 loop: CASSPQNSRGGNTIYF. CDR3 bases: TGTGCCAGCTCACCTCAGAATAGCAGGGGAGGAAACACCATATATTTT.